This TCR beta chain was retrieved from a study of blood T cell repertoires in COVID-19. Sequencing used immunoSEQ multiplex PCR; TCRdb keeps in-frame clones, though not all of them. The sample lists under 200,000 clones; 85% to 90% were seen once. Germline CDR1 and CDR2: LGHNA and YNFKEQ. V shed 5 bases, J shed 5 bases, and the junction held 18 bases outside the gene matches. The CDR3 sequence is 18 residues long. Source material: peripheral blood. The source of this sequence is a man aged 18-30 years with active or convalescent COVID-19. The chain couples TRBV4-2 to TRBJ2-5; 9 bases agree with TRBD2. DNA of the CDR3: TGTGCCAGCAGCAAGGACCCACGTATAGCGGGGGTGGCTGAGACCCAGTACTTC. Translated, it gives CASSKDPRIAGVAETQYF.